This is a list of T cell receptor beta chains from one sample in a study of cytomegalovirus exposure and HLA in healthy donors. The table came from immunoSEQ multiplex PCR; TCRdb's copy has only in-frame clones and leaves some out. This table holds tens of thousands of clones, roughly 77% found once. Sequenced: PBMCs. These receptors were obtained from a man between 35 and 55 years old in good health and CMV-seronegative. Both conserved end residues are trimmed from each CDR3. Fields, in order: J gene, V gene, CDR3 protein.

>TRBJ2-3|TRBV19
ASRGQGSTDTQY
>TRBJ1-5|TRBV6-5
ASRPTGVQPQH
>TRBJ1-2|TRBV10-2
ASSPTGWGGYT
>TRBJ1-2|TRBV27
ASWSSAGGSLTYGYT
>TRBJ1-2|TRBV29-1
SVEDEGDYGYT
>TRBJ1-2|TRBV2
ASSVGPGQAYGYT
>TRBJ2-7|TRBV15
ATSRAGQSYEQY
>TRBJ1-6|TRBV10-3
AISETKNSPLH
>TRBJ2-5|TRBV5-1
ASTRALQETQY
>TRBJ1-3|TRBV30
AWRVPPWGRRGNTIY
>TRBJ1-1|TRBV10-3
AISGQGAQKEAF
>TRBJ1-4|TRBV6-1
ASSSHATNEKLF
>TRBJ1-5|TRBV28
AIISGDLNQPQH
>TRBJ1-1|TRBV5-4
ASGGQGTLNTEAF
>TRBJ1-2|TRBV2
ASRDPGQNYGYT
>TRBJ2-1|TRBV6-1
ASSEASGSYNEQF
>TRBJ1-4|TRBV18
ASSQDRIQEKLF
>TRBJ2-2|TRBV7-8
ASSPSQTGELF
>TRBJ1-6|TRBV27
ASSDGRRNSPLH
>TRBJ1-5|TRBV28
ASTTPGGQPQH
>TRBJ2-7|TRBV30
AWSVLGKSSYEQY
>TRBJ1-3|TRBV28
ASSAGSSGNTIY
>TRBJ1-4|TRBV6-1
ASSEAAEGQEKLF